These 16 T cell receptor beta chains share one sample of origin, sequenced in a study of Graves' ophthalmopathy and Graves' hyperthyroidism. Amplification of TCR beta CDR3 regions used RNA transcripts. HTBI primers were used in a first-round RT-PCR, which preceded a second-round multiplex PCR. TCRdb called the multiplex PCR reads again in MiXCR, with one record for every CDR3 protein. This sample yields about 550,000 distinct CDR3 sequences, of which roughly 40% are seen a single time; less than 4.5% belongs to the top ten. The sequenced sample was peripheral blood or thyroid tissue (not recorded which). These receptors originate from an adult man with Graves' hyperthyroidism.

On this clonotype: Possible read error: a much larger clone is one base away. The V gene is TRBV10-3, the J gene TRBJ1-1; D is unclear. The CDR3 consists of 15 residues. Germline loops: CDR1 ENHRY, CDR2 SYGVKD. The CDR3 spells CASSDSSPQNTEAFF. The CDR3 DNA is TGTGCCAGCAGTGACTCAAGCCCCCAGAACACTGAAGCTTTCTTT.

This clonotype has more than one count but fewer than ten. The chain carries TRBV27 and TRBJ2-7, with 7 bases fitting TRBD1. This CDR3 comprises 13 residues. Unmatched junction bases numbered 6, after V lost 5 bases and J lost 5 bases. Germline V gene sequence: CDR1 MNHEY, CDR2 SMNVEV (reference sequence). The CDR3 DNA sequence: TGTGCCAGCAGTCGGACAGGTCTCGACGAGCAGTACTTC. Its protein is CASSRTGLDEQYF.

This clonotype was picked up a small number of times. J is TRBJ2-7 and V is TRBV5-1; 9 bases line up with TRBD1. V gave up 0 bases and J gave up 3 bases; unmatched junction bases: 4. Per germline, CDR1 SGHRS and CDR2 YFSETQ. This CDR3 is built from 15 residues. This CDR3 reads CASSLDPDRGYEQYF. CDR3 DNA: TGCGCCAGCAGCTTGGATCCGGACAGGGGCTACGAGCAGTACTTC.

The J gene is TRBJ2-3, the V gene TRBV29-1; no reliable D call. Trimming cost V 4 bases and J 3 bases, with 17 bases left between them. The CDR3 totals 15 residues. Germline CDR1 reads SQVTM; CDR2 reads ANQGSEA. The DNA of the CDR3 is TGCAGCGTTGTACTCTCCGCAGCCAGAACAGATACGCAGTATTTT. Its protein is CSVVLSAARTDTQYF.

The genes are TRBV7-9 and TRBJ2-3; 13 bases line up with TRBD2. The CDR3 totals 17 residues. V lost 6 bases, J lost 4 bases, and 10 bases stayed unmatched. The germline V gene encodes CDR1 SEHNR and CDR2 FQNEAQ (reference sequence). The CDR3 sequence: CASRPTSGRQAPDTQYF. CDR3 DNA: TGTGCCAGCAGACCGACTAGCGGGAGGCAAGCACCAGATACGCAGTATTTT.

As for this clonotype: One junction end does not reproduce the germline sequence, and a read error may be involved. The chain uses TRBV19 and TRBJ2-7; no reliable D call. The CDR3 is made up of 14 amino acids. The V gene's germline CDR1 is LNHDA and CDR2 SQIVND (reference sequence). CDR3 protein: CASSSSTLSCEQYF. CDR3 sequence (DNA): TGTGCCAGTAGTTCCTCGACGCTTTCCTGCGAGCAGTACTTC.

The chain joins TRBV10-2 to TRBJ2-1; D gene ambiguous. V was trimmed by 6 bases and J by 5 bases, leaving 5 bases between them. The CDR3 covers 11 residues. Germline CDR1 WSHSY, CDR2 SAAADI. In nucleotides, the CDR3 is TGCGCCAGCAGCCGGCACAATGAGCAGTTCTTC. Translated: CASSRHNEQFF.

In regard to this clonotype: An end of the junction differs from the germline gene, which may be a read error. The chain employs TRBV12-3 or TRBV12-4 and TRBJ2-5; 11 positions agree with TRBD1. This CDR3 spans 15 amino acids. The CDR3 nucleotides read TGTGCCAGCAGGGGGGGACAGGGGGTTCGAGAGACCCGGTACTTC. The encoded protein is CASRGGQGVRETRYF.

CDR3 DNA: TGCAGTGTCAGAGGATGGTCCAGGGCTGGGGCCAACGTCCTGACTTTC. This gives the protein CSVRGWSRAGANVLTF. This chain links TRBV20-1 with TRBJ2-6; a weak D match, TRBD1 (5 bases). Between the trimmed V and J ends, which lost 7 bases and 2 bases, there was a span of 18 bases. Germline values: CDR1 DFQATT, CDR2 SNEGSKA (reference sequence). The CDR3 sequence is 16 residues long.

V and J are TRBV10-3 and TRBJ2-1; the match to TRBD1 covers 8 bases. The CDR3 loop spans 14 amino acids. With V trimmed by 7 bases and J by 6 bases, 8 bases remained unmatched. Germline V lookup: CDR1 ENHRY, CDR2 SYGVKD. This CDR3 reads CAITDRTGINEQFF. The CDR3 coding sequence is TGTGCCATCACCGATCGGACAGGGATCAATGAGCAGTTCTTC.

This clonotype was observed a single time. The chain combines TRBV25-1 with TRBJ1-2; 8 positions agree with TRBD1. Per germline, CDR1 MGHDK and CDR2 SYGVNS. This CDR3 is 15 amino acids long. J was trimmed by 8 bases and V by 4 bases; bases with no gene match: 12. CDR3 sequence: CASSAREDRVSGYTF. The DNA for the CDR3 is TGTGCCAGCAGTGCTAGGGAGGACAGGGTCTCCGGCTACACCTTC.

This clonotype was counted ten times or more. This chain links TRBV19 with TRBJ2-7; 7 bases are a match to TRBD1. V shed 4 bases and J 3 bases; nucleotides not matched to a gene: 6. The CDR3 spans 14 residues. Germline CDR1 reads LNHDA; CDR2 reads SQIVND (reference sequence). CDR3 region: CASSTYRGYYEQYF. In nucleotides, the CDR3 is TGTGCCAGTAGTACCTACAGGGGATACTACGAGCAGTACTTC. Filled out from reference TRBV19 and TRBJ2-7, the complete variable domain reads DGGITQSPKYLFRKEGQNVTLSCEQNLNHDAMYWYRQDPGQGLRLIYYSQIVNDFQKGDIAEGYSVSREKKESFPLTVTSAQKNPTAFYLCASSTYRGYYEQYFGPGTRLTVT.

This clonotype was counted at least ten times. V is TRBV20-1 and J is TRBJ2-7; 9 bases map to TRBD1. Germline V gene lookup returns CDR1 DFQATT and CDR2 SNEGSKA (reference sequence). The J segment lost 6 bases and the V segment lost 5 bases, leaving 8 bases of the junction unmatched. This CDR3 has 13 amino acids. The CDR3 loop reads CSAFTGGALEQYF. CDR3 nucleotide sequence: TGCAGTGCTTTTACAGGGGGCGCTCTCGAGCAGTACTTC.

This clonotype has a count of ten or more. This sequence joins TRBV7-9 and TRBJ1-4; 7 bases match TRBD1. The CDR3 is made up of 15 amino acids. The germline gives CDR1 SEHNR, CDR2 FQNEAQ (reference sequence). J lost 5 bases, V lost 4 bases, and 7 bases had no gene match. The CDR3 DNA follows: TGTGCCAGCAGCTCCGGACAGGCGCAGAATGAAAAACTGTTTTTT. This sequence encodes CASSSGQAQNEKLFF.

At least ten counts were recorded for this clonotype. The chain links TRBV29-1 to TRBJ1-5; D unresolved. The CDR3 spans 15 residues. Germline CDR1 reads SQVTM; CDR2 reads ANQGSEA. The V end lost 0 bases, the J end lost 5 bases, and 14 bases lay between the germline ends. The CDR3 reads CSVEDNGGLDQPQHF. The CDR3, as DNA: TGCAGCGTTGAAGATAACGGTGGGTTAGATCAGCCCCAGCATTTT.

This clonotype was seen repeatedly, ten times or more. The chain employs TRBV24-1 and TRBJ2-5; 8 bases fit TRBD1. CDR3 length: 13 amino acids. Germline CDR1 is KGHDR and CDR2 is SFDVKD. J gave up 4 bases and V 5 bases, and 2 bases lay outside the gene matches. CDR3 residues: CATSATGVETQYF. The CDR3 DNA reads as TGTGCCACCAGTGCGACAGGGGTAGAGACCCAGTACTTC.